Listed here is a single TCR beta chain. Its antigen is unknown. cDNA carried unique molecular identifiers, and a universal primer site was added by template switching. From the 5' RACE reads, TCRdb called clonotypes with MiXCR, one entry per CDR3 protein. The data show 1,800,000 or so distinct CDR3 sequences, roughly 35% seen once. This sample was included in a study of identical twins. Notes on the study in general: The study found excess low generation probability among twin-shared out-of-frame alpha sequences. Cross-sectional statistical analysis was relied on for the conclusions, without the same donors being followed.

V was pared by 2 bases and J by 11 bases, with 14 bases of the junction left unmatched. The CDR3 totals 15 residues. Germline lookup yields CDR1 SEHNR and CDR2 FQNEAQ (reference sequence). The chain is built from TRBV7-9 and TRBJ2-5; 7 bases align to TRBD2. The source material was cord blood. This receptor was taken from a newborn girl in good health. CDR3 in DNA: TGTGCCAGCAGCTTAATAGGCGGGAGCGTCAATGAGCAGTACTTC. Its translation: CASSLIGGSVNEQYF.